The 3 T cell receptor beta chains below were found in one sample sequenced in a study of T cells in Graves' hyperthyroidism and ophthalmopathy. Amplified regions were TCR beta CDR3 sequences from RNA transcripts. Using the HTBI primer set, a first-round RT-PCR was run on the TCR CDR3. TCRdb re-called the multiplex PCR reads through MiXCR, storing one row per CDR3 protein. The repertoire holds around 340,000 distinct CDR3 sequences, with about 18% as singletons. The source material was blood. The receptors derive from a woman between 25 and 40 years old with Graves' hyperthyroidism that later progressed to Graves' ophthalmopathy.

This clonotype was seen more than once but under ten times. This chain connects TRBV19 to TRBJ1-5; possibly TRBD1 for D (6 bases). The CDR3 has 15 amino acids. The germline gives CDR1 LNHDA, CDR2 SQIVND (reference sequence). V was trimmed by 6 bases and J by 6 bases, leaving 18 bases between them. The CDR3 DNA reads as TGTGCCAGTAGCCAACAGGGTCGGAGCCTTCAGCCCCAGCATTTT. This encodes CASSQQGRSLQPQHF.

This clonotype was detected ten times or more. This sequence joins TRBV29-1 and TRBJ2-1; 8 nucleotides line up with TRBD1. Germline V gene data show CDR1 as SQVTM and CDR2 as ANQGSEA. CDR3 size: 15 residues. With V trimmed by 7 bases and J by 4 bases, 12 bases remained unmatched. CDR3 sequence: CSAQGGRGLYNEQFF. The CDR3 nucleotides read TGCAGCGCCCAAGGTGGCAGGGGGCTATACAATGAGCAGTTCTTC.

This clonotype has more than one count but fewer than ten. This chain links TRBV4-1 with TRBJ1-1; D gene unclear. The CDR3 is 14 amino acids. Per germline, CDR1 MGHRA and CDR2 YSYEKL. The V end was cut by 4 bases, the J end by 1 base, with 10 bases between. CDR3 region: CASSPGPSNTEAFF. For the CDR3, the DNA is TGCGCCAGCAGCCCCGGACCGTCGAACACTGAAGCTTTCTTT.